This is a list of T cell receptor beta chains from one sample in a study of T cell responses to AZD1222 COVID-19 vaccine. Method: immunoSEQ multiplex PCR; TCRdb's copy keeps in-frame clones and lacks some. The table includes approximately 180,000 clones, 85% to 95% detected once. The sequences come from peripheral blood, collected 28 days after the second dose of the MenACWY control vaccine. These receptors were taken from an adult who received the MenACWY meningococcal vaccine as a control. Each CDR3 is given with its conserved first and last residue. The D gene is left open where the match is weak. Some rows mark clone size as missing; the rest say once, few, many or name a class of expanded clone.

clone_size	d_call	v_call	j_call	cdr3_aa
.	.	TRBV7-2	TRBJ2-7	CASSLFKASAYEAF
once	.	TRBV19	TRBJ2-3	CASSSAGGPRTDTQYF
.	TRBD2	TRBV5-1	TRBJ2-1	CASSFTSGVYNEQFF
.	.	TRBV30	TRBJ1-6	CAWSVGSSSLSYNSPLHF
.	.	TRBV3-1/TRBV3-2	TRBJ2-2	CASNWGTNTGELFF
.	TRBD2	TRBV5-1	TRBJ2-1	CASSLAARGGEAEQFF
.	.	TRBV30	TRBJ1-1	CAWSFVQGGTEAFF
.	.	TRBV3-1/TRBV3-2	TRBJ2-1	CASSQERLDAKYNEQFF
.	TRBD1	TRBV30	TRBJ1-2	CAWRTSGQEHGYTF
.	.	TRBV6-5	TRBJ1-1	CATRQAEAKAFF
.	.	TRBV7-9	TRBJ1-2	CASREGEYGYTF
.	TRBD1	TRBV5-1	TRBJ1-6	CASSRTGAFNSPLHF
.	TRBD1	TRBV5-4	TRBJ2-2	CASSSRTGNTGELFF
once	.	TRBV3-1/TRBV3-2	TRBJ2-2	CASSPGAGELFF
.	.	TRBV2	TRBJ1-1	CASSEGGGAFF
once	TRBD1	TRBV6-6	TRBJ1-2	CASSPGQGYHGYTF
.	.	TRBV19	TRBJ1-1	CASSIRGGEAFF
.	.	TRBV5-1	TRBJ2-5	CASSLGQTIQETQYF